Listed below are T cell receptor beta chains from one sample, sequenced in a study of T cell responses to AZD1222 COVID-19 vaccine. Some clones are missing from TCRdb's copy, which holds only in-frame ones; the method was immunoSEQ multiplex PCR. The sample includes about 160,000 clones, 85% to 90% seen only once; the top ten take 6.9%. Sample: peripheral blood, taken on day 0 of AZD1222 vaccination. These receptors came from an adult in good health. The CDR3 runs from the conserved cysteine through the conserved F or W. Fields, in order: J gene, V gene, clone size, D gene, CDR3 protein, CDR3 DNA. The D gene is left open where the match is weak. Clone size is given for some rows only: seen once, a few or many times, or a class if the clone is expanded.

TRBJ2-4,TRBV2,NA,NA,CASASVAKNIQYF,TGTGCCAGCGCGAGTGTGGCCAAAAACATTCAGTACTTC
TRBJ2-1,TRBV7-4,once,TRBD1,CASSRSGTGIEQFF,TGTGCCAGCAGCAGATCCGGGACAGGGATTGAGCAGTTCTTC
TRBJ1-6,TRBV5-1,NA,NA,CASSLDHNSPLHF,TGCGCCAGCAGCTTGGATCATAATTCACCCCTCCACTTT
TRBJ1-2,TRBV4-1,few,NA,CASSPSRDNYGYTF,TGCGCCAGCTCCCCATCCCGGGACAACTATGGCTACACCTTC
TRBJ2-3,TRBV12-3/TRBV12-4,NA,NA,CASSKRITDTQYF,TGTGCCAGCAGCAAAAGGATCACAGATACGCAGTATTTT
TRBJ2-7,TRBV7-2,NA,NA,CASSLVTMSSYEQYF,TGTGCCAGCAGCTTAGTAACAATGAGCTCCTACGAGCAGTACTTC
TRBJ2-7,TRBV7-9,NA,TRBD1,CASSTGTDEYF,TGTGCCAGCAGCACTGGGACAGACGAGTACTTC
TRBJ2-2,TRBV7-7,NA,TRBD2,CASSPTSGGADGELFF,TGTGCTAGCAGCCCTACTAGCGGGGGGGCCGACGGGGAGCTGTTTTTT
TRBJ2-1,TRBV4-1,NA,NA,CASNLRGGADNEQFF,TGCGCCAGCAACCTAAGGGGGGGGGCCGATAATGAGCAGTTCTTC
TRBJ1-1,TRBV4-3,NA,NA,CASSQSPVDRSEAFF,TGCGCCAGCAGCCAATCGCCCGTTGACAGGTCTGAAGCTTTCTTT
TRBJ1-1,TRBV5-1,NA,NA,CASRISGPTNTEAFF,TGCGCCAGCAGGATAAGTGGACCGACTAACACTGAAGCTTTCTTT
TRBJ2-3,TRBV4-2,NA,TRBD2,CASSQDRGVSTDTQYF,TGTGCCAGCAGCCAAGATCGGGGGGTTAGCACAGATACGCAGTATTTT
TRBJ1-1,TRBV30,NA,TRBD1,CAWGTGGTRSAFF,TGTGCCTGGGGGACAGGGGGCACTAGGTCAGCCTTCTTT
TRBJ2-3,TRBV15,NA,TRBD2,CATSRGTGLAGNTQYF,TGTGCCACCAGCAGAGGGACGGGACTAGCGGGGAATACGCAGTATTTT
TRBJ2-1,TRBV4-1,NA,TRBD1,CASSQTTGGALFF,TGCGCCAGCAGCCAGACAACAGGGGGCGCCCTGTTCTTC
TRBJ2-7,TRBV4-2,NA,TRBD2,CASSQGGGVDEQYF,TGTGCCAGCAGCCAAGGGGGAGGGGTGGACGAGCAGTACTTC
TRBJ2-7,TRBV27,NA,NA,CASSSRMYEQYF,TGTGCCAGCAGTTCTCGCATGTACGAGCAGTACTTC
TRBJ1-4,TRBV5-1,few,NA,CASSLGDREKLFF,TGCGCCAGCAGCTTGGGGGATCGGGAAAAACTGTTTTTT
TRBJ1-4,TRBV29-1,NA,TRBD1,CSVGQGAPTNEKLFF,TGCAGCGTTGGACAGGGGGCCCCAACTAATGAAAAACTGTTTTTT
TRBJ1-6,TRBV19,NA,NA,CASSSGAQGSNSPLHF,TGTGCCAGTTCCTCAGGGGCCCAGGGGAGCAATTCACCCCTCCACTTT
TRBJ2-1,TRBV9,NA,TRBD2,CASSHRLAGDNEQFF,TGTGCCAGCAGCCACCGACTAGCGGGGGACAATGAGCAGTTCTTC
TRBJ2-7,TRBV5-4,NA,NA,CASSLGQGGYEQYF,TGTGCCAGCAGCTTGGGCCAGGGCGGATACGAGCAGTACTTC
TRBJ2-3,TRBV5-1,NA,TRBD2,CASSLVAGDTDTQYF,TGCGCCAGCAGCTTGGTTGCGGGGGACACAGATACGCAGTATTTT
TRBJ2-7,TRBV11-3,NA,NA,CASSPAGTPYEQYF,TGTGCCAGCAGCCCCGCGGGGACACCCTACGAGCAGTACTTC
TRBJ2-7,TRBV4-3,few,TRBD1,CASSQGPQGQGAAGGFYEQYF,TGCGCCAGCAGCCAAGGTCCGCAGGGACAGGGGGCGGCCGGAGGGTTCTACGAGCAGTACTTC
TRBJ1-2,TRBV5-1,NA,NA,CASSLGENNYGYTF,TGCGCCAGCAGCTTGGGGGAGAATAACTATGGCTACACCTTC
TRBJ1-5,TRBV19,few,TRBD1,CASSMTGGEQPQHF,TGTGCCAGTAGTATGACAGGGGGCGAACAGCCCCAGCATTTT
TRBJ1-2,TRBV9,NA,NA,CASSVAAGDYGYTF,TGTGCCAGCAGCGTAGCGGCAGGGGACTATGGCTACACCTTC
TRBJ2-2,TRBV9,NA,TRBD2,CASSVRRGGQIGELFF,TGTGCCAGCAGCGTAAGGCGGGGGGGCCAGATCGGGGAGCTGTTTTTT
TRBJ1-3,TRBV28,NA,NA,CASCVEGGGNTIYF,TGTGCCAGCTGTGTCGAGGGTGGAGGAAACACCATATATTTT
TRBJ1-6,TRBV6-5,NA,NA,CASRGQNSPLHF,TGTGCCAGCAGAGGACAGAATTCACCCCTCCACTTT
TRBJ2-3,TRBV9,NA,TRBD2,CASSGRIDAGGPLTDTQYF,TGTGCCAGCAGCGGTAGGATAGACGCGGGGGGGCCGCTCACAGATACGCAGTATTTT
TRBJ2-7,TRBV5-4,NA,TRBD1,CASSLAKTGAYEQYF,TGTGCCAGCAGCTTGGCCAAGACAGGGGCCTACGAGCAGTACTTC
TRBJ1-5,TRBV4-1,NA,NA,CASSQDGQFNQPQHF,TGCGCCAGCAGCCAAGATGGCCAGTTCAATCAGCCCCAGCATTTT
TRBJ2-3,TRBV19,NA,NA,CATSDRSTDTQYF,TGTGCCACCTCAGACAGGAGCACAGATACGCAGTATTTT
TRBJ1-3,TRBV7-9,NA,TRBD1,CASSSGNSGGGTGNTIYF,TGTGCCAGCAGCTCTGGAAACTCTGGAGGGGGCACTGGAAACACCATATATTTT
TRBJ1-1,TRBV9,NA,TRBD1,CASSVEGQGSRDTEAFF,TGTGCCAGCAGCGTAGAGGGACAGGGTTCCAGGGACACTGAAGCTTTCTTT
TRBJ2-7,TRBV9,NA,TRBD1,CASSQADRGFSYEQYF,TGTGCCAGCAGCCAAGCGGACAGGGGGTTTTCCTACGAGCAGTACTTC
TRBJ2-7,TRBV23-1,NA,TRBD1,CASQDRGSYEQYF,TGCGCCAGCCAGGACAGGGGGTCCTACGAGCAGTACTTC
TRBJ1-2,TRBV3-1/TRBV3-2,NA,NA,CASSRGGGMDGYTF,TGTGCCAGCAGCCGAGGTGGAGGAATGGATGGCTACACCTTC
TRBJ1-2,TRBV7-2,NA,NA,CASSTGQSYGYTF,TGTGCCAGCAGCACAGGACAGTCTTATGGCTACACCTTC
TRBJ1-2,TRBV10-2,NA,NA,CASRAGEDYGYTF,TGCGCCAGCAGAGCAGGGGAAGACTATGGCTACACCTTC
TRBJ2-5,TRBV20-1,NA,NA,CSADEQETQYF,TGCAGTGCAGACGAGCAAGAGACCCAGTACTTC
TRBJ2-5,TRBV7-9,NA,TRBD1,CASQQGFLETQYF,TGTGCCAGCCAACAGGGGTTTCTGGAGACCCAGTACTTC
TRBJ2-7,TRBV4-3,NA,TRBD2,CASSQVLAGGSYEQYF,TGCGCCAGCAGCCAAGTACTAGCGGGGGGTTCCTACGAGCAGTACTTC
TRBJ2-1,TRBV15,NA,TRBD2,CATSRGAGDSYNEQFF,TGTGCCACCAGCAGAGGGGCGGGGGACTCCTACAATGAGCAGTTCTTC
TRBJ1-2,TRBV5-4,NA,NA,CASSLGGLQGTGYTF,TGTGCCAGCAGCTTGGGGGGACTACAGGGTACGGGCTACACCTTC
TRBJ2-2,TRBV9,NA,NA,CASSVGRGVPGELFF,TGTGCCAGCAGCGTAGGTCGAGGGGTCCCCGGGGAGCTGTTTTTT
TRBJ2-2,TRBV9,NA,TRBD1,CASSVEFDRVPSMNTGELFF,TGTGCCAGCAGCGTAGAGTTCGACAGGGTTCCTTCTATGAACACCGGGGAGCTGTTTTTT
TRBJ2-7,TRBV28,NA,NA,CASSLSPESYEQYF,TGTGCCAGCAGTTTGTCACCCGAATCCTACGAGCAGTACTTC
TRBJ2-3,TRBV19,once,NA,CASNKAGTNTDTQYF,TGTGCCAGTAACAAGGCCGGAACTAACACAGATACGCAGTATTTT
TRBJ1-6,TRBV19,NA,TRBD1,CASSYGTGVSSPLHF,TGTGCCAGTAGCTACGGAACAGGGGTCAGTTCACCCCTCCACTTT
TRBJ1-1,TRBV27,NA,NA,CASSSTNTEAFF,TGTGCCAGCAGTTCCACGAACACTGAAGCTTTCTTT
TRBJ1-2,TRBV12-3/TRBV12-4,NA,NA,CASSFRRERYTF,TGTGCCAGCAGTTTCAGGAGGGAGCGCTACACCTTC
TRBJ1-5,TRBV6-2/TRBV6-3,NA,TRBD1,CASGSTGGRQPQHF,TGTGCCAGCGGTTCAACAGGGGGCAGGCAGCCCCAGCATTTT
TRBJ1-2,TRBV12-3/TRBV12-4,NA,TRBD1,CASSSQGAGGYTF,TGTGCCAGCAGTTCGCAGGGGGCCGGTGGCTACACCTTC
TRBJ1-4,TRBV27,NA,NA,CASGKGAGLLNEKLFF,TGTGCCAGCGGCAAAGGGGCGGGACTGCTTAATGAAAAACTGTTTTTT
TRBJ2-7,TRBV4-1,NA,NA,CASSHRQSYEQYF,TGCGCCAGCAGCCATCGACAGTCCTACGAGCAGTACTTC
TRBJ2-3,TRBV4-1,NA,NA,CASSPTSPSTDTQYF,TGCGCCAGCAGCCCTACTAGCCCCAGCACAGATACGCAGTATTTT